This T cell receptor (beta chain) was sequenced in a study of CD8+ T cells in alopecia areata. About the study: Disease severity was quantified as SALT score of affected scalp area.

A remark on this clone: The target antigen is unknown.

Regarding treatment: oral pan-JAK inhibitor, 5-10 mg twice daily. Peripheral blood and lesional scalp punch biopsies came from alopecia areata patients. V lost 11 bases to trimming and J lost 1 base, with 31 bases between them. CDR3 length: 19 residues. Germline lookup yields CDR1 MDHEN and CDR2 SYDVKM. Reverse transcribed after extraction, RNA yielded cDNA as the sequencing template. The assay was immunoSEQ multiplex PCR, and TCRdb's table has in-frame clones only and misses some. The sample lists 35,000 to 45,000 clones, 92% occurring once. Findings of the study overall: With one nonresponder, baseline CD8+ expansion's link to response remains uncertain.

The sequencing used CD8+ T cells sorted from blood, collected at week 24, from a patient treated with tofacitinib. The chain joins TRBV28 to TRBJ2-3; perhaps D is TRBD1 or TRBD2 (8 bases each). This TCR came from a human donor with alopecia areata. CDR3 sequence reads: CAAGGQGELAGGRTDTQYF. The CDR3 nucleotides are TGTGCCGCCGGCGGACAGGGCGAACTGGCGGGGGGCCGCACAGATACGCAGTATTTT.